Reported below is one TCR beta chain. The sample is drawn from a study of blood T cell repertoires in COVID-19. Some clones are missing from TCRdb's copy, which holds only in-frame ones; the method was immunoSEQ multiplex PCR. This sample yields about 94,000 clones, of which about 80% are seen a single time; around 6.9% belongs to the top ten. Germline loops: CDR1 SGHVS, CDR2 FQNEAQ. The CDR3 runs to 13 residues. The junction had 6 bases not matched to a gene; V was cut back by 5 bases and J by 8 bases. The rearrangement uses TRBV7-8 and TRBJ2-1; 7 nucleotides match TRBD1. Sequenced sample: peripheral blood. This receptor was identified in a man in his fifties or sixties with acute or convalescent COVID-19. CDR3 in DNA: TGTGCCAGCAGCCCCCCAACAGGGGATGAGCAGTTCTTC. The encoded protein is CASSPPTGDEQFF.